This paragraph covers one TCR beta chain sequence. This clonotype was seen only a few times. Its antigen target is currently unknown. Base qualities are missing; no much larger clone stands one base away. Ficoll-Paque density gradient centrifugation was the method used to isolate PBMCs. The record originates from a study of T-cell memory formation after mild COVID-19 (dated by TCRdb to the early 2020s). Looking at the study overall: Most TCR sequence clusters were specific to one of the two donors. The cohort comprised two young, previously healthy adult volunteers, one female and one male. In a couple of donors, T-cell clones that expanded and contracted after mild COVID-19 were followed by sequencing TCRalpha and TCRbeta repertoires longitudinally. Overall study outcomes, separate from this receptor: Some responding clones were detected in pre-infection memory, suggesting pre-existing cross-reactive memory T cells joined the SARS-CoV-2 response. Contracting CD4+ clones were located mainly in the CM and EM memory subsets, whereas CD8+ clones were found to be enriched in EMRA. Only two mild cases were covered by the study, and larger cohorts that include severe cases with pre-infection samples were considered necessary. From day 15 to 85, contracting clones showed balanced CD4/CD8 phenotypes, whereas a second wave of clones that expanded from day 15 to 37 leaned towards CD4+. SARS-CoV-2 specificity was not confirmed for the second-wave clones peaking on day 37.

Sequencing took place on an Illumina NovaSeq 6000. TCRalpha and TCRbeta cDNA libraries were constructed by 5'RACE with constant-segment primers, with sample barcodes and unique molecular identifiers being introduced. Trizol reagent was used to extract RNA from every sample. The libraries were amplified in two PCR steps, and the second step added a second sample barcode and Illumina TruSeq adapters. Sequencing of the libraries was done on an Illumina NovaSeq, producing 2 x 150 bp paired-end reads. In the original analysis: Reads were demultiplexed and collapsed into UMI-guided consensus sequences with migec v1.2.7. With mixcr v2.1.11, UMI consensuses were aligned to TRA and TRB V and J templates and assembled into clonotypes. Expanded or contracted clonotypes were those called significant by both edgeR and NoisET, with noise models trained on biological replicates. For edgeR calls, a false discovery rate-adjusted p below 0.01 and a log2 fold-change threshold of 1 were applied. As an exploratory analysis of dynamics, max-normalized trajectories of the 1000 most abundant clonotypes were examined by PCA with hierarchical clustering. The CD4 or CD8 phenotype of responding clones was assigned using the separately sequenced CD4+ and CD8+ repertoires. TCRdb ran its own pipeline on the public reads, namely fastp trimming at Q25 and MiXCR clone calling, and kept in-frame beta chains. Duplicate CDR3 protein sequences are folded into a single record with the most common DNA and genes. What appears here as the V and J calls and clone size reflects TCRdb's work, not the paper's. Within this sample are about 210,000 distinct CDR3 sequences, with roughly a tenth of them counted one time only. The biggest ten clones account for approximately 3% of the sample.

Including cysteine and phenylalanine, the CDR3 has 14 amino acids. The DNA shown is the 42-base CDR3, in frame from base 1. V is shortened by 0 bases, J by 3 bases, and the region joining them spans 8 bases. Via the germline V gene (reference sequence), CDR1 is LNHDA and CDR2 SQIVND. The receptor chain draws on TRBV19 and TRBJ1-2; too little of a D gene remains to name it. The sequence was collected from a young man who had mild COVID-19 (a few samples of this study predate the infection). The sample titles of this study are shuffled in the database, so cell type and time point are left out; the donor was told from shared clones. Sequencing was performed on PBMCs or a T cell subset sorted from them (not recorded which). The DNA reads as follows: TGTGCCAGTAGTATAGACAGCCAGGACTATGGCTACACCTTC. It codes for CASSIDSQDYGYTF.